One and the same sample provided the 8 T cell receptor beta chains below, sequenced in a study of T cells in localized non-small cell lung cancer. Produced via immunoSEQ multiplex PCR; TCRdb's table is partial and in-frame only. The sample includes 2,900 or so clones, less than 30% of them seen just once. Source: lung tumor tissue, taken before any cancer treatment. Receptors were obtained from a man aged 35 to 70 with stage I lung adenocarcinoma.

V usage is TRBV14 and J usage is TRBJ2-4; TRBD2 is a possible D gene (5 bases). The CDR3 runs to 16 residues. Germline CDR1 and CDR2: SGHDN and FVKESK. V was clipped by 1 base and J by 0 bases, with 10 bases between them. Here the CDR3 reads CASSQATGIAKNIQYF. The CDR3 coding sequence is TGTGCCAGCAGCCAAGCCACGGGGATAGCCAAAAACATTCAGTACTTC.

The chain recombines TRBV6-8 with TRBJ1-1; no firm D call. The V end lost 5 bases, the J end lost 1 base, and 8 bases lay between the germline ends. Germline CDR1 MNHGY, CDR2 SAAAGT. The CDR3 has 13 residues. The CDR3 here is CASSRERNTEAFF. CDR3 in DNA: TGTGCCAGCAGTAGGGAAAGGAACACTGAAGCTTTCTTT.

This clone was observed a few times. The rearrangement links TRBV6-8 to TRBJ2-7, with a weak D call TRBD2 (6 bases). The CDR3 runs to 16 residues. CDR1 is MNHGY, CDR2 SAAAGT, per germline. V was shortened by 2 bases and J by 0 bases, with 14 bases between the two germline ends. The CDR3 sequence is CASSYALALSSYEQYF. The DNA of the CDR3 is TGTGCCAGCAGTTACGCCCTAGCGCTCAGCTCCTACGAGCAGTACTTC.

This clone was found a few times. The chain links TRBV9 to TRBJ1-4, with D hard to call. This CDR3 is 14 amino acids long. Germline V gene sequence: CDR1 SGDLS, CDR2 YYNGEE. The ends were cut back, 5 bases at V and 8 bases at J, with 16 bases in the middle. CDR3 in DNA: TGTGCCAGCAGTGAAAGACGAGACCGCGAAAAACTGTTTTTT. Encoded protein: CASSERRDREKLFF.

The rearrangement joins TRBV11-3 to TRBJ1-5; no reliable D call. The CDR3 contains 15 residues. Trimming took 0 bases from V and 7 from J, leaving 13 bases between them. Germline assignment: CDR1 SGHNT and CDR2 YENEEA. CDR3 DNA: TGTGCCAGCAGCTTAGATTTAGGGCTGTGGCAGCCCCAGCATTTT. Translation: CASSLDLGLWQPQHF.

The chain employs TRBV5-1 and TRBJ2-3; D gene unclear. V lost 4 bases and J lost 2, with 11 bases in between. From germline, CDR1 is SGHRS and CDR2 YFSETQ. The CDR3 extends over 14 amino acids. This chain's CDR3 is CASSQDRSTDTQYF. The CDR3 DNA reads as TGCGCCAGCAGCCAGGACCGCTCCACAGATACGCAGTATTTT.

This clone has only a few counts. The V call is TRBV11-3, the J call TRBJ1-2; TRBD1 is a possible D gene (5 bases). Germline values: CDR1 SGHNT, CDR2 YENEEA. CDR3 length: 14 residues. Trimming shortened V by 2 bases and J by 8 bases, and 15 bases separated the two germline ends. CDR3 in amino acids: CASSLYGASGGYTF. Written as DNA, the CDR3 is TGTGCCAGCAGCTTATATGGGGCGTCGGGGGGCTACACCTTC.

This clone has a handful of counts. This chain connects TRBV6-8 to TRBJ2-5, with D maybe TRBD1 (6 bases). Trimming stripped 6 bases from V and 1 base from J, with 6 bases between. CDR3 length: 12 amino acids. The germline CDR1 and CDR2 sequences are MNHGY and SAAAGT. CDR3 nucleotides: TGTGCCAGCAGAGGGGGCCAAGAGACCCAGTACTTC. Translated, it gives CASRGGQETQYF.